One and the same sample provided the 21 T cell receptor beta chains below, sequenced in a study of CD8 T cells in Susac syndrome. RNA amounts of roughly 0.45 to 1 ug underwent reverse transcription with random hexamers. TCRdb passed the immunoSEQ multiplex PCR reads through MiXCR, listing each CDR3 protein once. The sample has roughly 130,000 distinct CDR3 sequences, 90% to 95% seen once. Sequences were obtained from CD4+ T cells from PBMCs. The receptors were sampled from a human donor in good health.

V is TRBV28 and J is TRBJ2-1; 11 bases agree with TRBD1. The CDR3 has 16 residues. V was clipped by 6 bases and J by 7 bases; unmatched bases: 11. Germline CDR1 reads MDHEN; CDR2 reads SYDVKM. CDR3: CASRTGGQGGWNEQFF. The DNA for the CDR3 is TGTGCCAGCAGAACCGGGGGACAGGGGGGTTGGAATGAGCAGTTCTTC.

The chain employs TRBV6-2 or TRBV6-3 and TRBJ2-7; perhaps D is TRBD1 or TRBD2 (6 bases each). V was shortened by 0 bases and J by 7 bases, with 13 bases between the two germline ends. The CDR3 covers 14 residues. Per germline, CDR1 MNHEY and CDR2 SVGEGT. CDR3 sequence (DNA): TGTGCCAGCAGTTACTCCGGGGGCGTCTATGAGCAGTACTTC. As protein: CASSYSGGVYEQYF.

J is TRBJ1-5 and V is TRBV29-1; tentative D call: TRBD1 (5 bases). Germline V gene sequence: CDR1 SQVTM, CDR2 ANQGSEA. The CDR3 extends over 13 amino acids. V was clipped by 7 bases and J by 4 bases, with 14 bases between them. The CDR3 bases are TGCAGCGCCGGGGTCAGGGAAAATCAGCCCCAGCATTTT. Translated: CSAGVRENQPQHF.

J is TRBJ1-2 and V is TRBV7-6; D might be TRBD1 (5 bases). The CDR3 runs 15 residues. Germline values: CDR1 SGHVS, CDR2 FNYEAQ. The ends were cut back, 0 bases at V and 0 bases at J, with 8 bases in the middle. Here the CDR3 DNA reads TGTGCCAGCAGCTTAGCCCGGGGGACTAACTATGGCTACACCTTC. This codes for CASSLARGTNYGYTF.

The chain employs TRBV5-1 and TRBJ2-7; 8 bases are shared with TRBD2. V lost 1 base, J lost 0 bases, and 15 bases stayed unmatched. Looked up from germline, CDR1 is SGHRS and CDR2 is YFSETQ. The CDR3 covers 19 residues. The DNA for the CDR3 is TGCGCCAGCAGCTTGCTCTCTATAGCGGGAAGCGGGAGCTCCTACGAGCAGTACTTC. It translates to CASSLLSIAGSGSSYEQYF.

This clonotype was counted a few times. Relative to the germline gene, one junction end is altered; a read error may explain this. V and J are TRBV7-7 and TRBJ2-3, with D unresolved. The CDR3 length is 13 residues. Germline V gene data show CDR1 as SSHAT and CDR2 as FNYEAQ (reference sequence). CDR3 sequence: CASSPASTDTQYF. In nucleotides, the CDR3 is TGTGCTAGCAGCCCGGCGAGTACAGATACGCAGTATTTT.

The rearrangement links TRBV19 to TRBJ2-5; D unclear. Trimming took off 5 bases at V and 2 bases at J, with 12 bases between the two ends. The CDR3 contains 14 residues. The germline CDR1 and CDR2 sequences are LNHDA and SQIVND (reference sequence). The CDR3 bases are TGTGCCAGTAGTGGCAGTACATTACAAGAGACCCAGTACTTC. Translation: CASSGSTLQETQYF.

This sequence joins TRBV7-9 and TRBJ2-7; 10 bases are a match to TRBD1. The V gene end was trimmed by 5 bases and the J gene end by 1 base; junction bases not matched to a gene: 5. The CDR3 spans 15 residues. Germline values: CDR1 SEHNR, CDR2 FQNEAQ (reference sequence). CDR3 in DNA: TGTGCCAGCAGCGCGGACAGGGGGTTATCCTACGAGCAGTACTTC. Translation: CASSADRGLSYEQYF.

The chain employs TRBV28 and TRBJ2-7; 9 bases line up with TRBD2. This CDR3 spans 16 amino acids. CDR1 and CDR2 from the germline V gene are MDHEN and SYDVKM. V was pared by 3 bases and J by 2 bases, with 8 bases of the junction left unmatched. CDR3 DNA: TGTGCCAGCAGTTTCCCCAGCGGGAGGCCTCCCTACGAGCAGTACTTC. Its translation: CASSFPSGRPPYEQYF.

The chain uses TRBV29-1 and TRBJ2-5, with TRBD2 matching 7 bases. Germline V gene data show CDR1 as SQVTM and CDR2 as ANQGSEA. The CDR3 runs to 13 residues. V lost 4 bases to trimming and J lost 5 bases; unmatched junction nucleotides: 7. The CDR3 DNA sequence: TGCAGCGTTGTACTACCCGGGAGGGAGACCCAGTACTTC. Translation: CSVVLPGRETQYF.

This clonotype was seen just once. The CDR3 here is CASSRIPGQQETQYF. The CDR3 nucleotides read TGCGCCAGCAGCAGAATCCCGGGACAGCAAGAGACCCAGTACTTC. The chain combines TRBV5-1 with TRBJ2-5, with 7 positions matching TRBD1. J lost 2 bases, V lost 4 bases, and 8 bases had no gene match. The germline V gene has CDR1 SGHRS and CDR2 YFSETQ. This CDR3 contains 15 residues.

The CDR3 is CASSLAGLVAFF. The DNA of the CDR3 is TGTGCCAGCAGTTTAGCGGGGTTAGTGGCTTTCTTT. The gene calls are TRBV28 and TRBJ1-1; D is unresolved. V was clipped by 2 bases and J by 11 bases, with 12 bases between them. Germline lookup yields CDR1 MDHEN and CDR2 SYDVKM. This CDR3 comprises 12 residues.

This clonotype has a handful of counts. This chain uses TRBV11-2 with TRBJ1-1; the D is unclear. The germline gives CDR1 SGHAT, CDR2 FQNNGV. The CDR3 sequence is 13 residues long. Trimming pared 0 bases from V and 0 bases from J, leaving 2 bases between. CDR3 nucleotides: TGTGCCAGCAGCTTAGATCTGAACACTGAAGCTTTCTTT. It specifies CASSLDLNTEAFF. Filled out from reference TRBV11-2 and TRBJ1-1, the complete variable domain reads EAGVAQSPRYKIIEKRQSVAFWCNPISGHATLYWYQQILGQGPKLLIQFQNNGVVDDSQLPKDRFSAERLKGVDSTLKIQPAKLEDSAVYLCASSLDLNTEAFFGQGTRLTVV.

CDR3 coding DNA: TGCAGCGTTGGGGAGCGGGAGGCCCTCTACGAGCAGTACTTC. This translates into CSVGEREALYEQYF. This chain links TRBV29-1 with TRBJ2-7; 9 nucleotides line up with TRBD2. The J segment lost 3 bases and the V segment lost 4 bases, leaving 7 bases of the junction unmatched. The CDR3 sequence is 14 residues long. Germline V gene data show CDR1 as SQVTM and CDR2 as ANQGSEA.

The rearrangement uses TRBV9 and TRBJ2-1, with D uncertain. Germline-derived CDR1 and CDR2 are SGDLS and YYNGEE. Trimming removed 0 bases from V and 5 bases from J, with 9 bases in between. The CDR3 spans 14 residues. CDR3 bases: TGTGCCAGCAGCGTAGAGTCAGTGGACAATGAGCAGTTCTTC. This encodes CASSVESVDNEQFF.

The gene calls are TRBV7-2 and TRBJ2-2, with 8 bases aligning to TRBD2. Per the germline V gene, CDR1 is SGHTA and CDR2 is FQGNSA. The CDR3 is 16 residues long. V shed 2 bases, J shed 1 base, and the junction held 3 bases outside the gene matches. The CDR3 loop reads CASSLQAGGNTGELFF. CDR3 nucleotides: TGTGCCAGCAGCTTACAGGCGGGAGGGAACACCGGGGAGCTGTTTTTT.

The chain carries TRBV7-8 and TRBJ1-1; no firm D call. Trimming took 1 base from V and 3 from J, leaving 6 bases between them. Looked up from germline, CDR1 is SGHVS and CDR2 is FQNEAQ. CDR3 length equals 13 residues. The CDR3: CASSLGMDTEAFF. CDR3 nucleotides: TGTGCCAGCAGCTTAGGGATGGACACTGAAGCTTTCTTT.

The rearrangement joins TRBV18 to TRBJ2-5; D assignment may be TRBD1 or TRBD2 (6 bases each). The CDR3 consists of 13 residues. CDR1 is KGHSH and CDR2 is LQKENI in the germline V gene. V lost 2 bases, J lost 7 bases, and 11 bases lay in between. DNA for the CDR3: TGTGCCAGCTCACCAGTGGAGGGGGGGACCCAGTACTTC. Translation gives CASSPVEGGTQYF.

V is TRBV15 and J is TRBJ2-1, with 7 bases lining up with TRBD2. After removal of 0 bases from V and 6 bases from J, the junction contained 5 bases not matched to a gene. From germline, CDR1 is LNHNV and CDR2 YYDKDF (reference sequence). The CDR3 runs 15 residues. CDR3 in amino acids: CATSRDMASGNEQFF. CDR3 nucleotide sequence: TGTGCCACCAGCAGAGATATGGCTAGCGGCAATGAGCAGTTCTTC.

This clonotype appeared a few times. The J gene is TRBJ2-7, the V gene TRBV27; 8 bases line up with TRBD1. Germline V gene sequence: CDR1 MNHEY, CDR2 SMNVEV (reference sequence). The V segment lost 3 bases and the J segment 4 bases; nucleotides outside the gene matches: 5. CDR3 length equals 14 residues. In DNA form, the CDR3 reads TGTGCCAGCAGTTTGGGCAGGGGGCAATACGAGCAGTACTTC. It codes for CASSLGRGQYEQYF.

The CDR3 region is CASSQDSGTGHSGANVLTF. The CDR3 nucleotides read TGCGCCAGCAGCCAAGATTCGGGGACAGGCCACTCTGGGGCCAACGTCCTGACTTTC. The chain is built from TRBV4-1 and TRBJ2-6, with 8 nucleotides matching TRBD1. Germline V gene lookup returns CDR1 MGHRA and CDR2 YSYEKL. The length of the CDR3 is 19 residues. J was trimmed by 0 bases and V by 0 bases; bases with no gene match: 7.